This T cell receptor (beta chain) came from a study of blood T cell repertoires in COVID-19. Germline loops: CDR1 SGHAT, CDR2 FQNNGV. This CDR3 is built from 15 residues. Losses at the gene ends were 0 bases for V and 4 bases for J; bases not matched to a gene: 2. Some clones are missing from TCRdb's copy, which holds only in-frame ones; the method was immunoSEQ multiplex PCR. The table has roughly 200,000 clones, about 90% seen once. The sequenced sample consisted of peripheral blood. This sequence joins TRBV11-2 and TRBJ1-5, with 8 positions matching TRBD1. This TCR was sampled from a man between 60 and 75 years old with active or convalescent COVID-19. CDR3 sequence (DNA): TGTGCCAGCAGCTTAGACGGGACAGGTAATCAGCCCCAGCATTTT. Translating gives CASSLDGTGNQPQHF.